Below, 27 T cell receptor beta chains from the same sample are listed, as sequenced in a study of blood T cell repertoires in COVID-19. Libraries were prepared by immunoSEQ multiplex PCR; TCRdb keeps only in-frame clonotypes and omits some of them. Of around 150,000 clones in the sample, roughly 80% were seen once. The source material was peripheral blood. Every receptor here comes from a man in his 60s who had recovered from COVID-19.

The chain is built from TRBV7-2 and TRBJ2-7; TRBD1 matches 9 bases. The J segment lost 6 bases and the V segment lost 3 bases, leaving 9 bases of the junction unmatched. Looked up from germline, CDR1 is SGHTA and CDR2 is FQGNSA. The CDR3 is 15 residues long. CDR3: CASSFGTGLESEQYF. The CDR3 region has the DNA TGTGCCAGCAGCTTTGGGACAGGGCTTGAGTCCGAGCAGTACTTC.

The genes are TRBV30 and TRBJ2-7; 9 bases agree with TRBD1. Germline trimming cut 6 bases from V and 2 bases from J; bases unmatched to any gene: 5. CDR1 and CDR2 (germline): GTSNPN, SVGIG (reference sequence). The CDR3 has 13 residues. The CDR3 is CACRDRVTYEQYF. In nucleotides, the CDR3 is TGTGCCTGTCGGGACAGGGTAACCTACGAGCAGTACTTC.

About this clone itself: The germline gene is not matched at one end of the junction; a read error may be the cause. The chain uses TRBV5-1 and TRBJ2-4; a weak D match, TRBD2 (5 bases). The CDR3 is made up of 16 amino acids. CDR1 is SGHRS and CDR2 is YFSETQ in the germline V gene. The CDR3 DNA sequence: TGCGCCAGCAGTTTGGACGGACTCTTAGCCAAAAACATTCAGTACTTC. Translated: CASSLDGLLAKNIQYF.

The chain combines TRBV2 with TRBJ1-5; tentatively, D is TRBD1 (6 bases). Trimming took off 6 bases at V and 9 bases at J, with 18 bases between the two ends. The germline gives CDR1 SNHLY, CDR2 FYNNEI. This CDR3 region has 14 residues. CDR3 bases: TGTGCCAGCAGATCCGGGACACGGACGCCGCCCCAGCATTTT. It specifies CASRSGTRTPPQHF.

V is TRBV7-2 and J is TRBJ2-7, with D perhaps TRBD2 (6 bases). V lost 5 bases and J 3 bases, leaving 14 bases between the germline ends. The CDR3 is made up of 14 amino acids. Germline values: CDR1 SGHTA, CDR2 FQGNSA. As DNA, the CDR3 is TGTGCCAGCAGCCCGGACTACAAGAACTACGAGCAGTACTTC. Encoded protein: CASSPDYKNYEQYF.

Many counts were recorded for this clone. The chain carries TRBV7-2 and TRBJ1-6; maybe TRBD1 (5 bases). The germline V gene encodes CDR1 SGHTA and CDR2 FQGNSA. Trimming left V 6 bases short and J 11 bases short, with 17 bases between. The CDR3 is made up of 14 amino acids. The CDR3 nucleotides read TGTGCCAGCAGGTTAAGCATGGGGGGGACACCCCTCCACTTT. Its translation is CASRLSMGGTPLHF.

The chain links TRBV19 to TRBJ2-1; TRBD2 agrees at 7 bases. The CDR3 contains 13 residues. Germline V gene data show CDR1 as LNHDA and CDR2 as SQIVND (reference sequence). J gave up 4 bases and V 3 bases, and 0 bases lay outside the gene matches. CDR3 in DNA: TGTGCCAGTAGTATCGGGAGGTACAATGAGCAGTTCTTC. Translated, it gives CASSIGRYNEQFF.

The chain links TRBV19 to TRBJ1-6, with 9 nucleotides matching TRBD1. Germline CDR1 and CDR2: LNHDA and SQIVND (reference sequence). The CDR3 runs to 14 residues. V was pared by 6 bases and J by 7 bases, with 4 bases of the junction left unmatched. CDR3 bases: TGTGCCAGTAGAGTGGACAGGGGAAATTCACCCCTCCACTTT. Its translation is CASRVDRGNSPLHF.

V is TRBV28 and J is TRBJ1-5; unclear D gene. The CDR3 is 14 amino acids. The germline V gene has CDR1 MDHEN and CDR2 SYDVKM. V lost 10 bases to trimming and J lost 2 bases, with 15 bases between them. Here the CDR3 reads CATQAPAGNQPQHF. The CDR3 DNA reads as TGTGCCACCCAAGCCCCGGCGGGCAATCAGCCCCAGCATTTT.

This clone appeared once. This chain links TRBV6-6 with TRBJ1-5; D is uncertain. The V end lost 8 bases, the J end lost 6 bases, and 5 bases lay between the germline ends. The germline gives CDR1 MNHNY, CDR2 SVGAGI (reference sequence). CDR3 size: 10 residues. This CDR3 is CASHIQPQHF. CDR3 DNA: TGTGCCAGCCACATTCAGCCCCAGCATTTT.

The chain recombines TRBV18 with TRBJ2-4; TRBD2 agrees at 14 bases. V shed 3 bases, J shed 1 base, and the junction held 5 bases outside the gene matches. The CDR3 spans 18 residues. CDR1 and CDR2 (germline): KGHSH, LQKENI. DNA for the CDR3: TGTGCCAGCTCACCTGGACTAGCGGGAGGAAGCGCCAAAAACATTCAGTACTTC. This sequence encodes CASSPGLAGGSAKNIQYF.

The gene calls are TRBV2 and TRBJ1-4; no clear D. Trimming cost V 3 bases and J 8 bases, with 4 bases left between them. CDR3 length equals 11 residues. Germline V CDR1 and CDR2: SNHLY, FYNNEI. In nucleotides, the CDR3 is TGTGCCAGCAGTGATATAGAAAAACTGTTTTTT. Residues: CASSDIEKLFF.

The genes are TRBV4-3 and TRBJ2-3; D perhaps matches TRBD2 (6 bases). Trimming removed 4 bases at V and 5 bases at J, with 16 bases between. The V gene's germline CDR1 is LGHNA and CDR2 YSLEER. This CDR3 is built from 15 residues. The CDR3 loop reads CASSLTGSRQDTQYF. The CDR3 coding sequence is TGCGCCAGCAGCCTTACCGGGAGCCGTCAAGATACGCAGTATTTT.

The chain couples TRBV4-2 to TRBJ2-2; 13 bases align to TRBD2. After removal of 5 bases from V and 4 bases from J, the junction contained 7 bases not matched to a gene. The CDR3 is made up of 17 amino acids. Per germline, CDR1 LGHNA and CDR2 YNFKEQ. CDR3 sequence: CASSKLAGGDLTGELFF. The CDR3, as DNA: TGTGCCAGCAGCAAACTAGCGGGGGGGGACCTCACCGGGGAGCTGTTTTTT.

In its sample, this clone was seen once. The CDR3 protein is CASSPTGNSNYGYTF. The DNA of the CDR3 is TGTGCCAGTAGTCCAACAGGGAACTCTAACTATGGCTACACCTTC. The V call is TRBV19, the J call TRBJ1-2, with D tentatively TRBD1 (6 bases). V dropped 5 bases and J dropped 0 bases, with 13 bases sitting between them. This CDR3 has 15 amino acids. Germline assignment: CDR1 LNHDA and CDR2 SQIVND (reference sequence).

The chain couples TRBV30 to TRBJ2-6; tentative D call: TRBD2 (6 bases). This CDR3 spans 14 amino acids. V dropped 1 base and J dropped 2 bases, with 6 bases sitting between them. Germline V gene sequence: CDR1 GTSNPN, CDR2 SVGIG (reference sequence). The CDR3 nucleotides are TGTGCCTGGAGTGGGGAGGCTGGGGCCAACGTCCTGACTTTC. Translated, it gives CAWSGEAGANVLTF.

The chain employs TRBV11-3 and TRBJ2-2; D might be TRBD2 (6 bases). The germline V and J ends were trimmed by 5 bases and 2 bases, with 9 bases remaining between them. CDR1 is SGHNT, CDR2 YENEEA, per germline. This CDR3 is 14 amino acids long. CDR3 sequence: CASSPGVNTGELFF. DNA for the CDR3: TGTGCCAGCAGCCCGGGGGTTAACACCGGGGAGCTGTTTTTT. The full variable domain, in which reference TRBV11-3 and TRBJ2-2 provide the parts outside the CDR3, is EAGVVQSPRYKIIEKKQPVAFWCNPISGHNTLYWYLQNLGQGPELLIRYENEEAVDDSQLPKDRFSAERLKGVDSTLKIQPAELGDSAVYLCASSPGVNTGELFFGEGSRLTVL.

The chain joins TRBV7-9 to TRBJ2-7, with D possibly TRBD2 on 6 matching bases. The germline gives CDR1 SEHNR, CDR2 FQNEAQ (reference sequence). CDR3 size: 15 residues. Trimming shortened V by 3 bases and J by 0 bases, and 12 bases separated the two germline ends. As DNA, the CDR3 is TGTGCCAGCAGCTTCTCTAGCGCCCTCTCCTACGAGCAGTACTTC. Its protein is CASSFSSALSYEQYF. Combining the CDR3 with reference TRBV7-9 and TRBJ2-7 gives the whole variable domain DTGVSQNPRHKITKRGQNVTFRCDPISEHNRLYWYRQTLGQGPEFLTYFQNEAQLEKSRLLSDRFSAERPKGSFSTLEIQRTEQGDSAMYLCASSFSSALSYEQYFGPGTRLTVT.

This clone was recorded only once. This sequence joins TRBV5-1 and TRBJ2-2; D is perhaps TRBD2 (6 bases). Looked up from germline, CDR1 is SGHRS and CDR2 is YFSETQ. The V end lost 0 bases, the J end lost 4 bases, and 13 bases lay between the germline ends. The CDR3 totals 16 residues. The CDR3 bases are TGCGCCAGCAGCTTGGAGGGAGGATCAGGCACCGGGGAGCTGTTTTTT. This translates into CASSLEGGSGTGELFF.

This CDR3 reads CASSMGQGDEKLFF. Written as DNA, the CDR3 is TGTGCCAGTAGTATGGGACAGGGGGATGAAAAACTGTTTTTT. V and J are TRBV19 and TRBJ1-4; 11 nucleotides match TRBD1. Germline V gives CDR1 LNHDA, CDR2 SQIVND (reference sequence). The CDR3 covers 14 residues. The V segment lost 3 bases and the J segment 6 bases; nucleotides outside the gene matches: 0.

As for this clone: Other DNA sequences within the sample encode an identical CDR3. DNA for the CDR3: TGCAGCGTTGACAGGGGAACTGAAGCTTTCTTT. Encoded protein: CSVDRGTEAFF. The chain joins TRBV29-1 to TRBJ1-1; a weak D match, TRBD1 (6 bases). The germline V and J ends were trimmed by 3 bases and 5 bases, with 7 bases remaining between them. Germline V lookup: CDR1 SQVTM, CDR2 ANQGSEA. The CDR3 length is 11 residues.

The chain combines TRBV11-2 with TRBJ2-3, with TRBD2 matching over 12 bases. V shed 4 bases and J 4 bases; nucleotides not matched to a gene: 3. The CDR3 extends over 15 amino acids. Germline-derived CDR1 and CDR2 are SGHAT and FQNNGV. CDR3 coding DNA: TGTGCCAGCAGCTGGACTAGCGGGACAGCAGATACGCAGTATTTT. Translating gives CASSWTSGTADTQYF.

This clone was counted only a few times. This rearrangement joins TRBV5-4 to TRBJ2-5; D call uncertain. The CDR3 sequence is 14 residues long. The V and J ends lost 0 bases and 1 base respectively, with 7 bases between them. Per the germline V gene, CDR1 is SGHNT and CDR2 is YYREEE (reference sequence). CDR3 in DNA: TGTGCCAGCAGCTTGGACAGCCGCCAAGAGACCCAGTACTTC. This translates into CASSLDSRQETQYF.

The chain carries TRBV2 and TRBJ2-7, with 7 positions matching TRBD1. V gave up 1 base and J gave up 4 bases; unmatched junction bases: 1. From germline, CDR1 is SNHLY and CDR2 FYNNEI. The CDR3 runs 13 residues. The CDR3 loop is CASSEDRGYEQYF. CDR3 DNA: TGTGCCAGCAGTGAAGACAGGGGTTACGAGCAGTACTTC.

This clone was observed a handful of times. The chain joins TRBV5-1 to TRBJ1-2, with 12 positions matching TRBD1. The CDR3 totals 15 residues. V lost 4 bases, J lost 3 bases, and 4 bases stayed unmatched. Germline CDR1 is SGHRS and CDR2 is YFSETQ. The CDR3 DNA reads TGCGCCAGCAGCACGGGACAGGGGGCAGACTATGGCTACACCTTC. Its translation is CASSTGQGADYGYTF.

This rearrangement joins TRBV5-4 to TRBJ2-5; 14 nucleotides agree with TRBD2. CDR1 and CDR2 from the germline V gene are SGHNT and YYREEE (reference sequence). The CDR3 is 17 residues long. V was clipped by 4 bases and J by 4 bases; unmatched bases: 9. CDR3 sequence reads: CASSLRLAGGPSETQYF. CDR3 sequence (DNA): TGTGCCAGCAGCCTCCGACTAGCGGGAGGGCCCTCAGAGACCCAGTACTTC. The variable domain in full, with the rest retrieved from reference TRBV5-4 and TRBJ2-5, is ETGVTQSPTHLIKTRGQQVTLRCSSQSGHNTVSWYQQALGQGPQFIFQYYREEENGRGNFPPRFSGLQFPNYSSELNVNALELDDSALYLCASSLRLAGGPSETQYFGPGTRLLVL.

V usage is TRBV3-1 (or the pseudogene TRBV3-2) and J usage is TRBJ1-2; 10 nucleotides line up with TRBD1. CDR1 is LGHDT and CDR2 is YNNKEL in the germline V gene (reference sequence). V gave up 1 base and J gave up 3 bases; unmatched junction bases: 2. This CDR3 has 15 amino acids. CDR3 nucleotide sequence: TGTGCCAGCAGCCAAGTGACAGGGGGCGACTATGGCTACACCTTC. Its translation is CASSQVTGGDYGYTF.